This T cell receptor beta chain derives from a study of beta chain features in type 1 diabetes. The CDR3 spans 15 residues. The ends lost 5 bases at V and 3 bases at J; junction bases unmatched: 5. Germline V gene data show CDR1 as SEHNR and CDR2 as FQNEAQ (reference sequence). All of the isolated RNA was reverse transcribed, so expressed TCRB transcripts were sequenced. Generated by immunoSEQ multiplex PCR, the TCRdb table keeps only in-frame clones and is missing some. Of 130,000 to 150,000 clones in the sample, about 7% were seen once. The source of this sequence is a woman aged 25 to 39 in good health. The rearrangement links TRBV7-9 to TRBJ2-1; 9 nucleotides agree with TRBD2. Material: central memory CD4+ T cells from blood. The CDR3 is CASSPEREVYNEQFF. DNA for the CDR3: TGTGCCAGCAGCCCCGAGCGGGAGGTCTACAATGAGCAGTTCTTC.